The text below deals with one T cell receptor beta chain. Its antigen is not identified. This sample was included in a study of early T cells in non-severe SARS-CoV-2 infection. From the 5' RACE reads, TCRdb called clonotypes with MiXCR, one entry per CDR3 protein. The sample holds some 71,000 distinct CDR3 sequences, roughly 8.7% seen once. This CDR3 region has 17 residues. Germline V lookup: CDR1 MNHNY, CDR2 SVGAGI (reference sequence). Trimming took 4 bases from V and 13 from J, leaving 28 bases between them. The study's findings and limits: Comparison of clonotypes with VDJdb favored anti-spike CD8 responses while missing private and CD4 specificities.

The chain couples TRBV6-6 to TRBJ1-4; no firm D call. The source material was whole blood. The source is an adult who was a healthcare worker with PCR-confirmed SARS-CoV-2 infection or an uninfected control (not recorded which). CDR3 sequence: CASSSIESAAKGRRLFF. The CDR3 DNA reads TGTGCCAGCAGTTCCATTGAATCTGCGGCTAAGGGCCGCAGACTGTTTTTT.